The source of this T cell receptor beta chain is a study of regulatory T cells in long-lasting Graves disease. Study outcomes and limitations: With persistent disease, TRBV28, TRBJ1-2 and TRBJ2-5 were the favored segments.

Time point specified: newly diagnosed GD, antithyroid drugs for less than 3 months. PBMC-derived RNA was used for the TCR library. This clonotype was seen ten or more times. Antigen specificity is unknown. Building the TCR beta libraries relied on iRepertoire HTBI primers, and CDR3 regions underwent Arm-PCR. Source study methods: Samples revealed 50 to 70 TRBV and roughly 15 TRBJ segments. Via MiXCR, TCRdb re-called the multiplex PCR reads, giving one row per CDR3 protein. Here the V and J calls rest on TCRdb's processing, not on the authors' analysis. This table holds a few hundred thousand distinct CDR3 sequences, approximately 15% found once. This CDR3 has 15 amino acids. The germline CDR1 and CDR2 sequences are LGHDT and YNNKEL (reference sequence). V lost 1 base and J lost 8; bases outside the gene matches: 8. This sample also appeared in a second study, on T cells in Graves' hyperthyroidism and ophthalmopathy. As reported in that work: Those with hyperthyroidism were 18 to 65 years old, newly diagnosed, and ill for under 2 months.

The clonotype was recovered from a man aged 35-49 years with Graves disease. The genes are TRBV3-1 and TRBJ1-3; 7 nucleotides line up with TRBD1. Sample: peripheral blood mononuclear cells (PBMCs), taken at new diagnosis, from a patient treated with antithyroid drugs. The CDR3 sequence: CASSQGTGPWDTIYF. CDR3 nucleotide sequence: TGTGCCAGCAGCCAAGGGACAGGCCCGTGGGACACCATATATTTT.